Listed here is a single T cell receptor (beta chain). This entry comes from a study of blood T cell repertoires in COVID-19. CDR3 length equals 14 residues. Germline V CDR1 and CDR2: SEHNR, FQNEAQ (reference sequence). V dropped 7 bases and J dropped 6 bases, with 17 bases sitting between them. Original processing methods: Researchers report that nucleated cell counts were estimated from reference gene primer amplification. The repertoire was sequenced with immunoSEQ multiplex PCR; TCRdb's copy has only in-frame clones and lacks some. V and J calls and clone size are copied from that table; D and trimming were computed from the DNA. The sample shows 120,000 to 150,000 clones, 84% of them seen only once.

Input material: peripheral blood. This chain uses TRBV7-9 with TRBJ2-3, with a possible D match to TRBD1 (6 bases). This sequence was found in a human donor in a cohort sampled during active COVID-19. The CDR3 bases are TGTGCCAGCACCCTTAATGGGGGCCACGATACGCAGTATTTT. This gives the protein CASTLNGGHDTQYF.